This T cell receptor (beta chain) stems from a study of shared clonotypes between healthy human individuals. The repertoire was sequenced with immunoSEQ multiplex PCR; TCRdb's copy has only in-frame clones and lacks some. In the table there are 1,500,000 or so clones, 98% of which are singletons. Germline trimming cut 5 bases from V and 4 bases from J; bases unmatched to any gene: 9. Germline CDR1 is MGHDK and CDR2 is SYGVNS. The CDR3 is 16 amino acids. This receptor was taken from a man aged 25 to 40 in good health. This sequence joins TRBV25-1 and TRBJ2-3; 10 nucleotides line up with TRBD1. The sequenced sample consisted of naive CD4+ T cells sorted from blood. Specified subset: CD45RA+ positively selected. In nucleotides, the CDR3 is TGTGCCAGCAGTCTTTTAGGGACAGGGGAGCCAGATACGCAGTATTTT. Encoded protein: CASSLLGTGEPDTQYF.